This T cell receptor beta chain comes out of a study of cytomegalovirus exposure and HLA in healthy donors. The assay was immunoSEQ multiplex PCR, and TCRdb's table has in-frame clones only and misses some. Of fewer than 200,000 clones listed, around nine tenths are singletons. This TCR was recovered from a woman in her twenties or thirties in good health and CMV-seronegative. The sample consisted of PBMCs.

CDR3 DNA: TGTGCCAGCAGCTTAGGCCCCGGACTAGCGGGCTACGAGCAGTACTTC. Its translation: CASSLGPGLAGYEQYF. The rearrangement links TRBV13 to TRBJ2-7; 11 bases are a match to TRBD2. The CDR3 loop spans 16 amino acids. In germline, CDR1 is PRHDT, CDR2 FYEKMQ (reference sequence). V lost 0 bases and J lost 3; bases outside the gene matches: 4.